Each of the 17 T cell receptor beta chains below was sequenced from the same sample in a study of blood T cells in healthy people across ages. It was with a sample-barcoded 5' primer and a J-beta primer mix that a second PCR of roughly 7 to 11 cycles was run. From the 5' RACE reads, TCRdb called clonotypes with MiXCR, one entry per CDR3 protein. The sample lists fewer than 1,000,000 distinct CDR3 sequences, around 45% occurring once. Source material: blood. Receptor source: a man between 60 and 70 years old in good health.

This sequence joins TRBV29-1 and TRBJ1-2; D not resolved. The germline gives CDR1 SQVTM, CDR2 ANQGSEA. V lost 4 bases, J lost 0 bases, and 12 bases lay in between. CDR3 length equals 14 residues. The CDR3 DNA sequence: TGCAGCGTTGGGACGAGATCGTCTAACTATGGCTACACCTTC. This sequence encodes CSVGTRSSNYGYTF. Variable domain in full (rest from reference TRBV29-1 and TRBJ1-2): SAVISQKPSRDICQRGTSLTIQCQVDSQVTMMFWYRQQPGQSLTLIATANQGSEATYESGFVIDKFPISRPNLTFSTLTVSNMSPEDSSIYLCSVGTRSSNYGYTFGSGTRLTVV.

The gene calls are TRBV15 and TRBJ2-3; 7 bases agree with TRBD1. The J segment lost 5 bases and the V segment lost 0 bases, leaving 11 bases of the junction unmatched. Germline lookup yields CDR1 LNHNV and CDR2 YYDKDF (reference sequence). The CDR3 is 17 amino acids. The CDR3 here is CATSRDGETGIGDTQYF. The CDR3 DNA sequence: TGTGCCACCAGCAGAGATGGGGAGACAGGGATCGGAGATACGCAGTATTTT.

For this clonotype: A much larger clonotype is one base distant, so this may be a read error. The V gene is TRBV20-1, the J gene TRBJ2-1; D uncertain. Per the germline V gene, CDR1 is DFQATT and CDR2 is SNEGSKA (reference sequence). CDR3 length: 12 amino acids. Trimming pared 3 bases from V and 13 bases from J, leaving 16 bases between. The CDR3 is CSASKQTETQFF. CDR3 DNA: TGCAGTGCTAGTAAACAGACGGAGACCCAGTTCTTC.

This clonotype appeared a single time. This may be a read error: a much more frequent sequence differs by one nucleotide. This chain joins TRBV4-1 and TRBJ2-5; no definite D call. The V gene lost 2 bases and the J gene lost 2 bases, with 18 bases spanning the gap. This CDR3 has 17 amino acids. Germline V gives CDR1 MGHRA, CDR2 YSYEKL. CDR3: CASSQTMAAGRQETQYF. Written as DNA, the CDR3 is TGCGCCAGCAGCCAAACCATGGCCGCCGGACGTCAAGAGACCCAGTACTTC.

The gene calls are TRBV6-2 or TRBV6-3 and TRBJ1-4; D possibly corresponds to TRBD1 (5 bases). Trimming shortened V by 4 bases and J by 3 bases, and 9 bases separated the two germline ends. The CDR3 has 14 amino acids. Germline assignment: CDR1 MNHEY and CDR2 SVGEGT. The CDR3 is CASSFRGANEKLFF. For the CDR3, the DNA is TGTGCCAGCAGTTTTCGAGGGGCTAATGAAAAACTGTTTTTT.

In its sample, this clonotype was seen a few times. The CDR3 sequence is CASGLELNRDEQYF. The CDR3 nucleotides are TGTGCTAGTGGTTTGGAACTCAACAGGGACGAGCAGTACTTC. The chain combines TRBV12-5 with TRBJ2-7; possibly TRBD1 for D (6 bases). CDR3 length equals 14 residues. The V gene lost 1 base and the J gene lost 5 bases, with 12 bases spanning the gap. In germline, CDR1 is LGHNT, CDR2 FRNRAP.

This clonotype occurred a few times. The V and J genes are TRBV7-9 and TRBJ2-1; D is perhaps TRBD1 (6 bases). CDR1 and CDR2 (germline): SEHNR, FQNEAQ (reference sequence). The CDR3 has 15 amino acids. The V end lost 4 bases, the J end lost 7 bases, and 17 bases lay between the germline ends. As DNA, the CDR3 is TGTGCCAGCAGCTCCGACAGGCTGAGGCAGAATGAGCAGTTCTTC. It translates to CASSSDRLRQNEQFF. The full variable domain, its missing parts supplied by reference TRBV7-9 and TRBJ2-1, is DTGVSQNPRHKITKRGQNVTFRCDPISEHNRLYWYRQTLGQGPEFLTYFQNEAQLEKSRLLSDRFSAERPKGSFSTLEIQRTEQGDSAMYLCASSSDRLRQNEQFFGPGTRLTVL.

About this clonotype: The germline gene is not matched at one end of the junction; a read error may be the cause. The genes are TRBV4-3 and TRBJ2-1; 7 bases match TRBD1. CDR1 and CDR2 (germline): LGHNA, YSLEER. The CDR3 extends over 14 amino acids. The DNA for the CDR3 is TGCGCCAGCGGCCAAGACAGGGTTAACAATGAGCAGTTCTTC. Translating gives CASGQDRVNNEQFF.

This clonotype has only a few counts. The V and J genes are TRBV7-2 and TRBJ2-7; 9 nucleotides agree with TRBD2. V shed 4 bases and J 1 base; nucleotides not matched to a gene: 2. The length of the CDR3 is 14 residues. Germline-derived CDR1 and CDR2 are SGHTA and FQGNSA. The CDR3 loop reads CASSYGLASYEQYF. DNA of the CDR3: TGTGCCAGCAGCTATGGACTAGCGTCCTACGAGCAGTACTTC.

V is TRBV10-3 and J is TRBJ1-3, with a tentative D call TRBD1 (6 bases). Trimming pared 3 bases from V and 5 bases from J, leaving 23 bases between. This CDR3 region has 18 residues. In germline, CDR1 is ENHRY, CDR2 SYGVKD. This CDR3 reads CAISDLDTGMVYRNTIYF. The CDR3 bases are TGTGCCATCAGTGACCTGGACACAGGGATGGTCTACCGAAACACCATATATTTT.

In this sample, this clonotype turned up a few times. The chain has TRBV25-1 and TRBJ2-1, with D possibly TRBD2 on 5 matching bases. Trimming removed 7 bases from V and 5 bases from J, with 9 bases in between. The CDR3 loop spans 12 amino acids. CDR1 and CDR2 (germline): MGHDK, SYGVNS. The CDR3 DNA sequence: TGTGCCAGCACGGGAATTAACAATGAGCAGTTCTTC. It translates to CASTGINNEQFF.

There are a few counts of this clonotype. The chain combines TRBV20-1 with TRBJ2-3; the match to TRBD2 covers 7 bases. After removal of 0 bases from V and 4 bases from J, the junction contained 7 bases not matched to a gene. This CDR3 contains 15 residues. Per germline, CDR1 DFQATT and CDR2 SNEGSKA (reference sequence). The CDR3 region has the DNA TGCAGTGCTAGAGATTGGCGGGGGTCTGCAGATACGCAGTATTTT. This gives the protein CSARDWRGSADTQYF.

The rearrangement links TRBV7-2 to TRBJ2-7; 7 nucleotides align to TRBD2. Germline V gene data show CDR1 as SGHTA and CDR2 as FQGNSA. The V gene end was trimmed by 3 bases and the J gene end by 3 bases; junction bases not matched to a gene: 5. The CDR3 covers 14 residues. CDR3: CASSLGGVLYEQYF. CDR3 nucleotides: TGTGCCAGCAGCTTGGGGGGGGTCCTCTACGAGCAGTACTTC.

The CDR3 nucleotides are TGCAGTGCTCAGGGACCTACCGGTGGGGGGCAGTTCTTC. It translates to CSAQGPTGGGQFF. This chain connects TRBV20-1 to TRBJ2-1; D is perhaps TRBD1 or TRBD2 (5 bases each). Deletions cut 5 bases from V and 12 bases from J, with 20 bases between. The CDR3 runs 13 residues. Germline V gene lookup returns CDR1 DFQATT and CDR2 SNEGSKA (reference sequence).

This rearrangement joins TRBV6-1 to TRBJ2-5; a possible D gene is TRBD2 (6 bases). TRBJ2-7 explains the end of the DNA better; the J call may be wrong. This CDR3 is built from 18 residues. Germline assignment: CDR1 MNHNS and CDR2 SASEGT. The CDR3 nucleotides are TGTGCCAGCAGCTCTAGCGCCGGCCGAGAAAAAAATGACTACGAGCAGTACTTC. Protein product: CASSSSAGREKNDYEQYF.

On this clonotype itself: At one end, the junction sequence differs from germline, possibly due to a read error. The J gene is TRBJ2-6, the V gene TRBV6-2 or TRBV6-3; D perhaps matches TRBD2 (7 bases). This CDR3 comprises 15 residues. Germline V gene data show CDR1 as MNHEY and CDR2 as SVGEGT. This chain's CDR3 is CASTTGGTGVNVLTF. The DNA for the CDR3 is TGTGCCAGCACTACGGGGGGCACTGGGGTCAACGTCCTGACTTTC.

This clonotype was seen more than once but under ten times. The chain carries TRBV12-3 or TRBV12-4 and TRBJ1-6; D gene unclear. The CDR3 sequence is 16 residues long. V was clipped by 3 bases and J by 5 bases, with 14 bases between them. The CDR3 loop is CASSLPTAGDNSPLHF. The DNA for the CDR3 is TGTGCCAGCAGTTTGCCAACGGCAGGAGATAATTCACCCCTCCACTTT.